The following is a T cell receptor (beta chain) sequence with its context. What it binds is unknown. Repertoires were generated with immunoSEQ multiplex PCR, while TCRdb's copy carries only in-frame clones and drops some. The sample holds about 52,000 clones, 75% to 80% seen once. Before any sequencing was done, the ViraFEST assay used viral peptide pools to expand antigen-specific CD4+ T cells. Subsequent to 10 days of culture, CD4+ T cells were isolated. Nucleocapsid antibodies were negative in the vaccine recipients, who had never had SARS-CoV-2 infection. On both days 3 and 7, half of the culture medium was replaced with IL-2 medium. This specimen belongs to a study of vaccination effects on CD4 cells after COVID-19. Findings and caveats of the study: The authors studied few convalescent patients and collected no early post-infection timepoints. Marked clonal contraction was seen in infection- and vaccine-induced clones late after vaccination.

CDR3 length: 14 amino acids. Trimming took 4 bases from V and 2 from J, leaving 9 bases between them. CDR1 and CDR2 (germline): SGHRS, YFSETQ. The sample in question was CD4+ T cells from PBMCs cultured with HCoV-OC43 spike peptides, obtained before COVID-19 vaccination. Subset: HCoV-OC43 spike overlapping peptide pool stimulation. The chain carries TRBV5-1 and TRBJ2-2; D ambiguous. This clonotype was sampled from a human donor who received a COVID-19 vaccine. The CDR3 DNA sequence: TGCGCCAGCAGCCCCCGTACCAACACCGGGGAGCTGTTTTTT. Translated, it gives CASSPRTNTGELFF.